This TCR beta chain was recorded in a study of regulatory T cells in long-lasting Graves disease. CDR3 regions were amplified by Arm-PCR using iRepertoire HTBI primers to build TCR beta libraries. TCRdb ran MiXCR on the multiplex PCR reads and lists one entry per CDR3 protein. The sample carries some 240,000 distinct CDR3 sequences, roughly 18% recorded once. This clonotype came up a few times. Sample time point: newly diagnosed GD, antithyroid drugs for less than 3 months. RNA from PBMCs was the source of the TCR library. V dropped 4 bases and J dropped 1; count of bases not matched to a gene: 20. The germline V gene has CDR1 MDHEN and CDR2 SYDVKM. The CDR3 is made up of 21 amino acids. These data were likewise used in another study, on T cells in Graves' hyperthyroidism and ophthalmopathy.

This clonotype originated in a woman in her 30s with Graves disease. The chain carries TRBV28 and TRBJ1-4; the match to TRBD1 covers 8 bases. This material consisted of peripheral blood mononuclear cells (PBMCs), taken at new diagnosis, from a patient treated with antithyroid drugs. Here the CDR3 reads CASSSSLGDRGRGKTNEKLFF. Here the CDR3 DNA reads TGTGCCAGCAGTTCCTCCTTAGGTGACAGGGGCCGAGGAAAAACTAATGAAAAACTGTTTTTT.